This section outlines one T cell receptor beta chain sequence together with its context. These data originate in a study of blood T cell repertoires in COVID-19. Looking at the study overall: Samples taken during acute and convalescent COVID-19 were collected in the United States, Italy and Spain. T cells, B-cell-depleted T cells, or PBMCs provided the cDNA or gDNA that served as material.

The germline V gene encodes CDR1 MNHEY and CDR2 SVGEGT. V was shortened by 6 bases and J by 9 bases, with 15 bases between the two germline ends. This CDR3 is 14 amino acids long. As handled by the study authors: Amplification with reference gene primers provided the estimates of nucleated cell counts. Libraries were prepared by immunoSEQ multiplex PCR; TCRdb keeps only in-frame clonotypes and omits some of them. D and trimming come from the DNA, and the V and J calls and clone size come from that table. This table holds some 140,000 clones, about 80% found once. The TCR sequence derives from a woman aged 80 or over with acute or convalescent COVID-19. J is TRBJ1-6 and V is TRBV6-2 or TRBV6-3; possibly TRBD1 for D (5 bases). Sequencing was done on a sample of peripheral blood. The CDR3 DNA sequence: TGTGCCAGCAGCCCCCAGGGTACGGGTTCACCCCTCCACTTT. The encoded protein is CASSPQGTGSPLHF.